One sample yielded the 6 T cell receptor beta chains listed below, sequenced in a study of T cell changes during pregnancy in multiple sclerosis. Clones were sequenced by immunoSEQ multiplex PCR, and TCRdb holds only the in-frame ones, with some missing. The sample includes around 100,000 clones, approximately 90% of them seen just once. The sample consisted of peripheral blood, taken after pregnancy. Source of these receptors: a female donor with multiple sclerosis, enrolled in a pregnancy study.

The genes are TRBV7-2 and TRBJ2-2; TRBD2 is a possible D gene (5 bases). This CDR3 contains 13 residues. CDR1 is SGHTA, CDR2 FQGNSA, per germline. Between the trimmed V and J ends, which lost 5 bases and 6 bases, there was a span of 10 bases. CDR3 coding DNA: TGTGCCAGCAGCCCCCCCGGGGCCGGGGAGCTGTTTTTT. It specifies CASSPPGAGELFF.

This clone has only one observation. The rearrangement uses TRBV19 and TRBJ2-5, with 7 positions matching TRBD1. Looked up from germline, CDR1 is LNHDA and CDR2 is SQIVND (reference sequence). The CDR3 loop spans 16 amino acids. The V segment lost 4 bases and the J segment 5 bases; nucleotides outside the gene matches: 13. CDR3 sequence: CASSTISETGLETQYF. The CDR3 nucleotides read TGTGCCAGTAGTACCATCTCGGAGACAGGGCTCGAGACCCAGTACTTC.

The chain is built from TRBV5-1 and TRBJ2-5, with a weak D call TRBD1 (6 bases). The length of the CDR3 is 16 residues. The V and J ends lost 3 bases and 1 base respectively, with 16 bases between them. Germline lookup yields CDR1 SGHRS and CDR2 YFSETQ. The DNA for the CDR3 is TGCGCCAGCAGCTCCTCAGGTACAGGGCTCCAAGAGACCCAGTACTTC. Translating it yields CASSSSGTGLQETQYF.

V usage is TRBV19 and J usage is TRBJ2-2, with 12 positions matching TRBD2. The V segment lost 5 bases and the J segment 3 bases; nucleotides outside the gene matches: 10. Germline CDR1 and CDR2: LNHDA and SQIVND (reference sequence). The CDR3 sequence is 18 residues long. CDR3 protein: CASSSMRRLAGDTGELFF. In DNA form, the CDR3 reads TGTGCCAGTAGTTCGATGAGGAGACTAGCGGGAGACACCGGGGAGCTGTTTTTT.

This clone is a singleton in its sample. V gene TRBV4-3 combines with J gene TRBJ2-7, with 9 bases identical to TRBD1. Trimming removed 4 bases from V and 3 bases from J; junction bases left unmatched: 7. This CDR3 spans 15 amino acids. Germline CDR1 reads LGHNA; CDR2 reads YSLEER. The CDR3 DNA follows: TGCGCCAGCAGCCTCCACCTGGGACAGGGCTACGAGCAGTACTTC. As protein: CASSLHLGQGYEQYF.

The chain recombines TRBV27 with TRBJ2-3; D uncertain. Germline V gene data show CDR1 as MNHEY and CDR2 as SMNVEV (reference sequence). V was clipped by 7 bases and J by 0 bases, with 8 bases between them. This CDR3 spans 13 amino acids. CDR3 in DNA: TGTGCCAGCAAGTCGGGTAGCACAGATACGCAGTATTTT. It is translated as CASKSGSTDTQYF.